These T cell receptor beta chains were read from a single sample in a study of T cell responses to AZD1222 COVID-19 vaccine. The assay was immunoSEQ multiplex PCR, and TCRdb's table has in-frame clones only and misses some. The sample records 80,000 or so clones, approximately 90% being singletons. The sequencing used peripheral blood, collected on day 0 of AZD1222 vaccination. The source is an adult in good health. Both conserved end residues are part of each CDR3. Each record gives: clone size, J gene, D gene, V gene, CDR3 DNA, CDR3 protein. A D gene is named only where the DNA matches it firmly. Size values are once, few and many counts, or a class for expanded clones, and some rows have none.

clone_size: NA
j_call: TRBJ1-1
d_call: NA
v_call: TRBV11-1
cdr3_nt: TGTGCCAGCAGACCCCGCGAGAACACTGAAGCTTTCTTT
cdr3_aa: CASRPRENTEAFF

clone_size: NA
j_call: TRBJ2-5
d_call: TRBD1
v_call: TRBV6-6
cdr3_nt: TGTGCCAGCACAGGGGGCCAAGAGACCCAGTACTTC
cdr3_aa: CASTGGQETQYF

clone_size: NA
j_call: TRBJ1-5
d_call: NA
v_call: TRBV19
cdr3_nt: TGTGCCAGTAGCCATCAAGGGGGGGGCAGGGGTCAGCCCCAGCATTTT
cdr3_aa: CASSHQGGGRGQPQHF

clone_size: NA
j_call: TRBJ2-3
d_call: NA
v_call: TRBV2
cdr3_nt: TGTGCCAGCAGCAATACAGGGTTTGATACGCAGTATTTT
cdr3_aa: CASSNTGFDTQYF

clone_size: once
j_call: TRBJ2-2
d_call: NA
v_call: TRBV13
cdr3_nt: TGTGCCAGCAGCTCCCCTAGGGCCGGGGAGCTGTTTTTT
cdr3_aa: CASSSPRAGELFF

clone_size: NA
j_call: TRBJ2-2
d_call: TRBD2
v_call: TRBV3-1/TRBV3-2
cdr3_nt: TGTGCCAGCAGCCAAAGTCTAGCGGGGTCGAACACCGGGGAGCTGTTTTTT
cdr3_aa: CASSQSLAGSNTGELFF

clone_size: NA
j_call: TRBJ2-1
d_call: TRBD2
v_call: TRBV7-9
cdr3_nt: TGTGCCAGCGGAGCTTCAAATTCACGGGGGGGCAATGAGCAGTTCTTC
cdr3_aa: CASGASNSRGGNEQFF

clone_size: NA
j_call: TRBJ1-5
d_call: NA
v_call: TRBV5-5
cdr3_nt: TGTGCCAGCAGCTTTTCGGGACCGCCGAATCAGCCCCAGCATTTT
cdr3_aa: CASSFSGPPNQPQHF

clone_size: NA
j_call: TRBJ2-2
d_call: NA
v_call: TRBV18
cdr3_nt: TGTGCCAGCTCACCAGTTATTAGGGCAAACGGAGGGGAGCTGTTTTTT
cdr3_aa: CASSPVIRANGGELFF

clone_size: NA
j_call: TRBJ1-4
d_call: TRBD1
v_call: TRBV19
cdr3_nt: TGTGCCAGTAGTTCAGGGGGCGCGGGAGAAAAACTGTTTTTT
cdr3_aa: CASSSGGAGEKLFF

clone_size: once
j_call: TRBJ2-5
d_call: NA
v_call: TRBV18
cdr3_nt: TGTGCCAGCAAGGTGGGAAACAACCAAGAGACCCAGTACTTC
cdr3_aa: CASKVGNNQETQYF

clone_size: NA
j_call: TRBJ1-5
d_call: NA
v_call: TRBV7-2
cdr3_nt: TGTGCCAGCAGGGCCGGAGGGGGGGGTACGACCCAGCATTTT
cdr3_aa: CASRAGGGGTTQHF

clone_size: NA
j_call: TRBJ2-6
d_call: NA
v_call: TRBV6-4
cdr3_nt: TGTGCCAGCAGAGTGGTGCTAGGGCACCGCCGCTCTGGGGCCAACGTCCTGACTTTC
cdr3_aa: CASRVVLGHRRSGANVLTF

clone_size: NA
j_call: TRBJ2-1
d_call: NA
v_call: TRBV5-1
cdr3_nt: TGCGCCAGCAGCGACACCGGGACTGTATACAATGAGCAGTTCTTC
cdr3_aa: CASSDTGTVYNEQFF

clone_size: NA
j_call: TRBJ2-4
d_call: NA
v_call: TRBV6-1
cdr3_nt: TGTGCCAGCAGTGAAGCGCTTCAGCCGGAGCTAGCCAAAAACATTCAGTACTTC
cdr3_aa: CASSEALQPELAKNIQYF

clone_size: NA
j_call: TRBJ1-2
d_call: TRBD1
v_call: TRBV29-1
cdr3_nt: TGCAGCGTTGCCAGGACAGGGGGTAAACCCTATGGCTACACCTTC
cdr3_aa: CSVARTGGKPYGYTF

clone_size: NA
j_call: TRBJ2-4
d_call: NA
v_call: TRBV7-3
cdr3_nt: TGTGCCAGCAGCCAAACAGGGGGGGACATTCAGTACTTC
cdr3_aa: CASSQTGGDIQYF

clone_size: NA
j_call: TRBJ1-2
d_call: NA
v_call: TRBV19
cdr3_nt: TGTGCCAGTAGTAGGCAGGGAACCTATGGCTACACCTTC
cdr3_aa: CASSRQGTYGYTF

clone_size: NA
j_call: TRBJ1-3
d_call: NA
v_call: TRBV9
cdr3_nt: TGTGCCAGCAGCGTAATAACAGGCGGACGGAACACCATATATTTT
cdr3_aa: CASSVITGGRNTIYF

clone_size: NA
j_call: TRBJ1-4
d_call: NA
v_call: TRBV12-3/TRBV12-4
cdr3_nt: TGTGCCAGCCGCAACAGGGTCGATGAAAAACTGTTTTTT
cdr3_aa: CASRNRVDEKLFF

clone_size: NA
j_call: TRBJ1-4
d_call: NA
v_call: TRBV19
cdr3_nt: TGTGCCAGTCGGGTCAGCCGTGCAACTAATGAAAAACTGTTTTTT
cdr3_aa: CASRVSRATNEKLFF

clone_size: NA
j_call: TRBJ1-1
d_call: NA
v_call: TRBV13
cdr3_nt: TGTGCCAGCAGCTACGTCCAGGAGAACACTGAAGCTTTCTTT
cdr3_aa: CASSYVQENTEAFF

clone_size: NA
j_call: TRBJ2-7
d_call: TRBD1
v_call: TRBV30
cdr3_nt: TGTGCCTGGGCACAGGGGGGCCCCCTCTACGAGCAGTACTTC
cdr3_aa: CAWAQGGPLYEQYF

clone_size: NA
j_call: TRBJ1-5
d_call: NA
v_call: TRBV7-7
cdr3_nt: TGTGCTAGCATCCCGGTAATCATCCCCCAGCCCCAGCATTTT
cdr3_aa: CASIPVIIPQPQHF

clone_size: once
j_call: TRBJ2-7
d_call: NA
v_call: TRBV20-1
cdr3_nt: TGCAGTGCTAGTCCCTTTGGGAGCTCCTACGAGCAGTACTTC
cdr3_aa: CSASPFGSSYEQYF

clone_size: NA
j_call: TRBJ2-7
d_call: TRBD1
v_call: TRBV9
cdr3_nt: TGTGCCAGCAGCTCACGGACAGGGGTAAACGAGCAGTACTTC
cdr3_aa: CASSSRTGVNEQYF

clone_size: NA
j_call: TRBJ1-4
d_call: NA
v_call: TRBV19
cdr3_nt: TGTGCCAGTACCCTCTTACCTAATGAAAAACTGTTTTTT
cdr3_aa: CASTLLPNEKLFF

clone_size: NA
j_call: TRBJ1-2
d_call: NA
v_call: TRBV7-9
cdr3_nt: TGTGCCAGCAGCCCCGAGCATGGCTACACCTTC
cdr3_aa: CASSPEHGYTF

clone_size: NA
j_call: TRBJ1-1
d_call: NA
v_call: TRBV25-1
cdr3_nt: TGTGCCAGCATTTCTCGAAACACTGAAGCTTTCTTT
cdr3_aa: CASISRNTEAFF

clone_size: NA
j_call: TRBJ2-3
d_call: NA
v_call: TRBV19
cdr3_nt: TGTGCCAGTAGTTCGCGGACTGGTCTGGCAGATACGCAGTATTTT
cdr3_aa: CASSSRTGLADTQYF

clone_size: NA
j_call: TRBJ1-5
d_call: NA
v_call: TRBV7-9
cdr3_nt: TGTGCCAGCAGCAGGGAGGATCAGCCCCAGCATTTT
cdr3_aa: CASSREDQPQHF

clone_size: once
j_call: TRBJ1-1
d_call: NA
v_call: TRBV6-5
cdr3_nt: TGTGCCAGCAGTTACCTAGGACCGTTGAACACTGAAGCTTTCTTT
cdr3_aa: CASSYLGPLNTEAFF

clone_size: NA
j_call: TRBJ2-2
d_call: NA
v_call: TRBV4-3
cdr3_nt: TGCGCCAGCAGATCGGGACTCCCCGCGAGGGACACCGGGGAGCTGTTTTTT
cdr3_aa: CASRSGLPARDTGELFF

clone_size: NA
j_call: TRBJ1-6
d_call: NA
v_call: TRBV13
cdr3_nt: TGTGCCAGCAGCTTAGGGCAGGCGGAATCACCCCTCCACTTT
cdr3_aa: CASSLGQAESPLHF

clone_size: NA
j_call: TRBJ2-7
d_call: NA
v_call: TRBV5-4
cdr3_nt: TGTGCCAGCAGTCCCCCGGGTAGCGAAACCTACGAGCAGTACTTC
cdr3_aa: CASSPPGSETYEQYF

clone_size: NA
j_call: TRBJ1-1
d_call: NA
v_call: TRBV9
cdr3_nt: TGTGCCAGCAGCCCCTCGGCGGGTTTGCTGTTGAACACTGAAGCTTTCTTT
cdr3_aa: CASSPSAGLLLNTEAFF

clone_size: NA
j_call: TRBJ2-1
d_call: TRBD1
v_call: TRBV14
cdr3_nt: TGTGCCAGCAGCCAAGTCTTGGGACAGGGGACGGATGAGCAGTTCTTC
cdr3_aa: CASSQVLGQGTDEQFF

clone_size: NA
j_call: TRBJ2-2
d_call: TRBD1
v_call: TRBV19
cdr3_nt: TGTGCCAGTAGTGGGACAGGGGGTGGCGGGGAGCTGTTTTTT
cdr3_aa: CASSGTGGGGELFF

clone_size: NA
j_call: TRBJ1-3
d_call: NA
v_call: TRBV4-2
cdr3_nt: TGTGCCAGCAGCCAACCTATGACAGGCTTATCTGGAAACACCATATATTTT
cdr3_aa: CASSQPMTGLSGNTIYF

clone_size: NA
j_call: TRBJ1-2
d_call: NA
v_call: TRBV2
cdr3_nt: TGTGCCAGCAGTGAGGGGCCCTATGGCTACACCTTC
cdr3_aa: CASSEGPYGYTF

clone_size: NA
j_call: TRBJ2-7
d_call: NA
v_call: TRBV4-3
cdr3_nt: TGCGCCAGCAGCCAATTGGATTCACCCTACGAGCAGTACTTC
cdr3_aa: CASSQLDSPYEQYF

clone_size: NA
j_call: TRBJ1-2
d_call: NA
v_call: TRBV5-5
cdr3_nt: TGTGCCAGCAGCTCCCGGGAGGGGGGGACTAACTATGGCTACACCTTC
cdr3_aa: CASSSREGGTNYGYTF